This T cell receptor beta chain was retrieved from a study of brain T cells in children with intractable seizures. Study-wide findings and caveats: Clones missing pre-surgery may reflect undersampling of that blood sample. Only CDR3 sequence similarity suggested viral specificity, without known HCMV serostatus.

Clones were sequenced by immunoSEQ multiplex PCR, and TCRdb holds only the in-frame ones, with some missing. The profile shows tens of thousands of clones, around nine tenths of them singletons. Only cases whose brain tissue showed the highest T cell transcript signatures were sequenced. Pre-surgery treatment included at least one anti-epileptic drug. With regard to this clone: Antigen unknown.

This TCR was recovered from a girl aged 2-10 years with Rasmussen encephalitis and intractable seizures. Specimen: peripheral blood, collected at surgery.

The CDR3 protein is CASSFRASGSIYEQYF. CDR3 coding DNA: TGTGCCAGCAGCTTTAGGGCTAGCGGGAGTATCTACGAGCAGTACTTC. The chain recombines TRBV11-2 with TRBJ2-7, with 10 nucleotides matching TRBD2. CDR3 length: 16 residues. The junction had 8 bases not matched to a gene; V was cut back by 3 bases and J by 3 bases. Germline loops: CDR1 SGHAT, CDR2 FQNNGV.